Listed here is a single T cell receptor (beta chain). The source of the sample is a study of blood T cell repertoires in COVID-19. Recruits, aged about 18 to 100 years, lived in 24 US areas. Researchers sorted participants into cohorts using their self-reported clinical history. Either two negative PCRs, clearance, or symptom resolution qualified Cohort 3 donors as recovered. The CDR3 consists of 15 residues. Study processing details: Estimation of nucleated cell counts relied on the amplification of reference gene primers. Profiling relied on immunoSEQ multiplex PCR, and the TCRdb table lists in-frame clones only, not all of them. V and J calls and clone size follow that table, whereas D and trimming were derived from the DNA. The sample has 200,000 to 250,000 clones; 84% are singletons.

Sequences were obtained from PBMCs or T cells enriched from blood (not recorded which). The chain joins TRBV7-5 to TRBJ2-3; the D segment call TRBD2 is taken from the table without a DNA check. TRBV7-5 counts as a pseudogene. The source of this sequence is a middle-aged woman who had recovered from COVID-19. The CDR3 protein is CARSLASGSTDTQYF. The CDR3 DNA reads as TGTGCCAGAAGCTTGGCTAGCGGGAGTACAGATACGCAGTATTTT.